Listed here are 19 T cell receptor beta chains from one sample, sequenced in a study of T cell repertoires in cytomegalovirus infection. For these TCRs, the target antigens are not known. TCRdb re-analysed the reads in MiXCR, keeping a single row per CDR3 protein. Of roughly 990,000 distinct CDR3 sequences listed, around 30% are singletons. Here the sequenced sample was cultured CD8+ T cells from PBMCs, taken from culture after CMV antigen stimulation. These receptors originate from a human donor in good health (CMV status not recorded). Some clones in this sample may be carry-over from other donors' samples.

This clonotype has a handful of counts. This chain links TRBV27 with TRBJ2-3; 9 positions agree with TRBD1. With V trimmed by 6 bases and J by 5 bases, 9 bases remained unmatched. Germline CDR1 is MNHEY and CDR2 is SMNVEV (reference sequence). The length of the CDR3 is 15 residues. DNA of the CDR3: TGTGCCAGCAGCTCCCCGGGACAGGGTGGAGATACGCAGTATTTT. This encodes CASSSPGQGGDTQYF.

This clonotype occurred many times. V gene TRBV7-2 combines with J gene TRBJ2-2, with 12 bases lining up with TRBD2. In germline, CDR1 is SGHTA, CDR2 FQGNSA. J gave up 6 bases and V 3 bases, and 5 bases lay outside the gene matches. The CDR3 is made up of 16 amino acids. CDR3 residues: CASSFPSGGAAGELFF. The CDR3 region has the DNA TGTGCCAGCAGCTTCCCTAGCGGGGGGGCCGCCGGGGAGCTGTTTTTT.

DNA of the CDR3: TGTGCCAGTAAGGGGCCTCAACGGTTAAACACTGAAGCTTTCTTT. This encodes CASKGPQRLNTEAFF. The genes are TRBV19 and TRBJ1-1; D is possibly TRBD1 (5 bases). Trimming removed 7 bases at V and 2 bases at J, with 17 bases between. This CDR3 comprises 15 residues. CDR1 is LNHDA and CDR2 is SQIVND in the germline V gene (reference sequence).

This clonotype was detected only a few times. The chain carries TRBV5-5 and TRBJ2-2; no firm D call. Germline CDR1 is SGHKS and CDR2 is YYEKEE (reference sequence). The V end lost 4 bases, the J end lost 1 base, and 11 bases lay between the germline ends. This CDR3 has 15 amino acids. Here the CDR3 reads CASSLRPGNTGELFF. CDR3 sequence (DNA): TGTGCCAGCAGCCTCCGGCCAGGGAACACCGGGGAGCTGTTTTTT.

The rearrangement joins TRBV28 to TRBJ1-4; TRBD1 agrees at 8 bases. Losses at the gene ends were 5 bases for V and 8 bases for J; bases not matched to a gene: 7. Germline CDR1 MDHEN, CDR2 SYDVKM. CDR3 length: 14 residues. CDR3 sequence (DNA): TGTGCCAGCAGTCAGACAGGGGTTCGGGAAAAACTGTTTTTT. Translated: CASSQTGVREKLFF.

This clonotype was observed a few times. The chain carries TRBV12-3 or TRBV12-4 and TRBJ1-1; 7 nucleotides align to TRBD1. The V and J ends lost 7 bases and 4 bases, in that order; junction bases with no gene match: 6. This CDR3 has 13 amino acids. The chain's CDR3 is CASTGGWTTEAFF. CDR3 DNA: TGTGCCAGCACAGGGGGGTGGACCACTGAAGCTTTCTTT.

This chain links TRBV5-6 with TRBJ1-1, with D unclear. The V and J ends lost 0 bases and 11 bases respectively, with 8 bases between them. This CDR3 comprises 11 residues. CDR1 is SGHDT and CDR2 is YYEEEE in the germline V gene. In nucleotides, the CDR3 is TGTGCCAGCAGCTTGGACGCTAGGGCTTTCTTT. This gives the protein CASSLDARAFF.

The chain links TRBV4-2 to TRBJ1-6; D not resolved. The germline CDR1 and CDR2 sequences are LGHNA and YNFKEQ. Trimming left V 0 bases short and J 13 bases short, with 16 bases between. The CDR3 length is 15 residues. The CDR3 sequence is CASSQDRPVAGPLHF. The CDR3 DNA is TGTGCCAGCAGCCAAGACCGACCAGTGGCTGGGCCCCTCCACTTT.

This clonotype was seen more than once but under ten times. This chain's CDR3 is CASSPLRGAGEQFF. In DNA form, the CDR3 reads TGTGCCAGCAGCCCCTTACGGGGGGCCGGTGAGCAGTTCTTC. The chain joins TRBV6-1 to TRBJ2-1; TRBD2 might be the D (7 bases). The germline V gene has CDR1 MNHNS and CDR2 SASEGT. Between the trimmed V and J ends, which lost 6 bases and 9 bases, there was a span of 18 bases. The CDR3 loop spans 14 amino acids.

The V and J genes are TRBV5-4 and TRBJ1-2; D may be TRBD1 (5 bases). The CDR3 contains 13 residues. The germline gives CDR1 SGHNT, CDR2 YYREEE (reference sequence). The V end was cut by 4 bases, the J end by 4 bases, with 11 bases between. The chain's CDR3 is CASSPGESYGYTF. The CDR3, as DNA: TGTGCCAGCAGCCCGGGGGAGTCCTATGGCTACACCTTC.

The rearrangement joins TRBV6-1 to TRBJ1-2; possible D gene TRBD1, 6 bases. This CDR3 region has 13 residues. Germline V gene sequence: CDR1 MNHNS, CDR2 SASEGT. V was pared by 11 bases and J by 3 bases, with 16 bases between. The CDR3 nucleotides read TGTGCCGTGCTCCGGGGGCTCTACTATGGCTACACCTTC. Protein product: CAVLRGLYYGYTF.

This clonotype was observed a few times. The chain has TRBV14 and TRBJ2-7, with 7 nucleotides matching TRBD1. Trimming at V came to 2 bases and at J to 6 bases, leaving 10 bases not matched to a gene. This CDR3 contains 15 residues. The germline V gene encodes CDR1 SGHDN and CDR2 FVKESK. CDR3 nucleotide sequence: TGTGCCAGCAGCCAAATAGGACAGGCATTAGGCGAGCAGTACTTC. It is translated as CASSQIGQALGEQYF.

The rearrangement joins TRBV7-9 to TRBJ1-4; a weak D match, TRBD1 (5 bases). The germline CDR1 and CDR2 sequences are SEHNR and FQNEAQ (reference sequence). Trimming removed 5 bases at V and 1 base at J, with 8 bases between. The CDR3 contains 14 residues. DNA of the CDR3: TGTGCCAGCAGCCTCAGGGAAACTAATGAAAAACTGTTTTTT. This encodes CASSLRETNEKLFF.

This clonotype was counted a few times. One junction end disagrees with the germline gene, perhaps due to a read error. The chain uses TRBV12-5 and TRBJ2-7; D possibly corresponds to TRBD2 (6 bases). Germline-derived CDR1 and CDR2 are LGHNT and FRNRAP. The CDR3 runs 12 residues. Written as DNA, the CDR3 is TGTGCTAGTGGCGGGGACTCCAACGAGCAGTACTTC. Amino acid sequence: CASGGDSNEQYF.

The CDR3 reads CASTLLGGSGGQQGNEQFF. The CDR3, as DNA: TGTGCCAGCACCTTACTAGGGGGTAGCGGGGGCCAACAAGGCAATGAGCAGTTCTTC. This sequence joins TRBV27 and TRBJ2-1; 9 bases agree with TRBD2. The V gene's germline CDR1 is MNHEY and CDR2 SMNVEV (reference sequence). V shed 7 bases, J shed 6 bases, and the junction held 22 bases outside the gene matches. This CDR3 spans 19 amino acids.

This clonotype was seen a few times. The gene calls are TRBV7-9 and TRBJ2-1; 7 nucleotides match TRBD1. The germline V gene has CDR1 SEHNR and CDR2 FQNEAQ (reference sequence). CDR3 length equals 15 residues. The V gene end was trimmed by 4 bases and the J gene end by 2 bases; junction bases not matched to a gene: 5. The CDR3 DNA follows: TGTGCCAGCAGCTCGACAGGGTCCCCCTACAATGAGCAGTTCTTC. It specifies CASSSTGSPYNEQFF.

The chain carries TRBV28 and TRBJ2-4, with D perhaps TRBD1 or TRBD2 (5 bases each). Germline V gene lookup returns CDR1 MDHEN and CDR2 SYDVKM. V lost 6 bases and J lost 2, with 14 bases in between. The CDR3 is made up of 15 amino acids. CDR3: CASSGPRGSKNIQYF. The CDR3 coding sequence is TGTGCCAGCAGCGGTCCTCGGGGCTCCAAAAACATTCAGTACTTC.

The chain carries TRBV14 and TRBJ2-5; D not resolved. CDR1 is SGHDN and CDR2 is FVKESK in the germline V gene. V shed 0 bases and J shed 4 bases, with 21 bases lying between them. The CDR3 is made up of 18 amino acids. CDR3 region: CASSQEGYPDWGRETQYF. CDR3 nucleotides: TGTGCCAGCAGCCAAGAGGGGTACCCCGACTGGGGTAGAGAGACCCAGTACTTC.

The V and J genes are TRBV25-1 and TRBJ1-2; D gene uncertain. V dropped 4 bases and J dropped 1 base, with 7 bases sitting between them. The CDR3 spans 13 residues. Germline CDR1 and CDR2: MGHDK and SYGVNS. The CDR3 coding sequence is TGTGCCAGCAGTGGGTCCTTTAACTATGGCTACACCTTC. Protein product: CASSGSFNYGYTF.